The T cell receptor (beta chain) described here comes from a study of T-cell memory formation after mild COVID-19. Points from the study as a whole: The SARS-CoV-2 specificity of second-wave clones reaching peak at day 37 remained unverified.

Via MiXCR, TCRdb re-called the 5' RACE reads, giving one row per CDR3 protein. This table holds roughly 240,000 distinct CDR3 sequences, around 15% found once. The ends were cut back, 3 bases at V and 5 bases at J, with 7 bases in the middle. The CDR3 runs to 12 residues. CDR1 and CDR2 (germline): SGHTA, FQGNSA. This clonotype was recorded at least ten times. The antigen remains unidentified. The origin of this receptor is a man aged 18 to 30 who had mild COVID-19 (a few samples of this study predate the infection). Cell type and time point are not known. The rearrangement links TRBV7-2 to TRBJ1-2; no firm D call. The specimen was PBMCs or a T cell subset sorted from them (not recorded which). The CDR3 spells CASSFRGYGYTF. In DNA form, the CDR3 reads TGTGCCAGCAGCTTCCGGGGTTATGGCTACACCTTC.